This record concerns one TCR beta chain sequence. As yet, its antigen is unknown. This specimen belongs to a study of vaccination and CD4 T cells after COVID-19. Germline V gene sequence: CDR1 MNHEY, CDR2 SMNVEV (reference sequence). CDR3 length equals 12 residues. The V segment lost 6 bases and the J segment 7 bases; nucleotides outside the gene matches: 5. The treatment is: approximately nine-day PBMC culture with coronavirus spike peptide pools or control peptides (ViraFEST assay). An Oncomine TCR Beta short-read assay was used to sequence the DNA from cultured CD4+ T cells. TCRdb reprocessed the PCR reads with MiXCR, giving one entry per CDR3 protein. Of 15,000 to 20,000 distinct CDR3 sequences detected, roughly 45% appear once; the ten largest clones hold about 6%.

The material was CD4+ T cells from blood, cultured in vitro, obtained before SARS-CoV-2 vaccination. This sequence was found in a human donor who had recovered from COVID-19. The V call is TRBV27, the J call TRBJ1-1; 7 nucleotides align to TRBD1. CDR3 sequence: CASSHRGGEAFF. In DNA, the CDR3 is TGTGCCAGCAGCCACAGGGGTGGTGAAGCTTTCTTT.